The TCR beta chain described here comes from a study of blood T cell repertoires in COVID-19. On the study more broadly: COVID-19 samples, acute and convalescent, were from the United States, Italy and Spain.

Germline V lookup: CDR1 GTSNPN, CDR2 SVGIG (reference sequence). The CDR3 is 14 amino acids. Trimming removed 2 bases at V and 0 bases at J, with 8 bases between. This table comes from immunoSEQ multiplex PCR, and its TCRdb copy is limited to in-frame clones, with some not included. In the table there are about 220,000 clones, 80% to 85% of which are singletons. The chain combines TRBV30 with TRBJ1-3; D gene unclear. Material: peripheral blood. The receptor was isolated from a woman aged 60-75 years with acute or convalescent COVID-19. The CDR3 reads CAWSYGSSGNTIYF. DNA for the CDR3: TGTGCCTGGAGTTACGGGAGCTCTGGAAACACCATATATTTT.